One and the same sample provided the 5 T cell receptor beta chains below, sequenced in a study of OX40 agonist ivuxolimab in advanced cancers. The data were produced by immunoSEQ multiplex PCR, yet TCRdb's version contains in-frame clones alone and is incomplete. The sample carries tens of thousands of clones, approximately 92% recorded once. Specimen: CD4+ or CD8+ T cells sorted from blood, collected in a trial of the OX40 agonist ivuxolimab. The receptors derive from an adult with an advanced solid tumor such as melanoma, head and neck, liver or kidney cancer.

Note on this clone: Other nucleotide sequences from this sample produce the same CDR3. The rearrangement joins TRBV19 to TRBJ2-3, with 10 bases identical to TRBD1. Unmatched junction bases numbered 9, after V lost 3 bases and J lost 6 bases. The length of the CDR3 is 16 residues. Germline-derived CDR1 and CDR2 are LNHDA and SQIVND (reference sequence). This CDR3 is CASSIGWTGGLDTQYF. CDR3 nucleotide sequence: TGTGCCAGTAGTATCGGATGGACAGGGGGTCTCGATACGCAGTATTTT.

The chain joins TRBV6-1 to TRBJ1-2, with D hard to call. Germline CDR1 and CDR2: MNHNS and SASEGT. V lost 4 bases to trimming and J lost 0 bases, with 24 bases between them. The CDR3 extends over 19 amino acids. Written as DNA, the CDR3 is TGTGCCAGCAGTGTACTATATCATTCGGGCGGCGAGACTAACTATGGCTACACCTTC. Translating it yields CASSVLYHSGGETNYGYTF.

The rearrangement joins TRBV30 to TRBJ2-4; the D is unclear. Trimming shortened V by 2 bases and J by 0 bases, and 5 bases separated the two germline ends. Germline lookup yields CDR1 GTSNPN and CDR2 SVGIG (reference sequence). The CDR3 sequence is 13 residues long. As DNA, the CDR3 is TGTGCCTGGAGTCCCATAGCCAAAAACATTCAGTACTTC. Protein: CAWSPIAKNIQYF.

V and J are TRBV4-1 and TRBJ2-7; no clear D gene. Germline V gives CDR1 MGHRA, CDR2 YSYEKL. This CDR3 spans 15 amino acids. Trimming shortened V by 4 bases and J by 0 bases, and 13 bases separated the two germline ends. For the CDR3, the DNA is TGCGCCAGCAGCCCGGCCCGCGGAGCCTCCTACGAGCAGTACTTC. Translating gives CASSPARGASYEQYF.

The V call is TRBV4-1, the J call TRBJ2-7; D is uncertain. Germline CDR1 MGHRA, CDR2 YSYEKL. The CDR3 has 13 amino acids. Trimming took off 1 base at V and 5 bases at J, with 9 bases between the two ends. As DNA, the CDR3 is TGCGCCAGCAGCCAAGGGGCGTTCGACGAGCAGTACTTC. Encoded protein: CASSQGAFDEQYF.